Each of the 14 T cell receptor beta chains below was sequenced from the same sample in a study of control samples from healthy donors and cancer patients. Measured with immunoSEQ multiplex PCR; TCRdb has only the in-frame clones, and not every one. Of about 110,000 clones listed, approximately 84% are singletons. Sequencing was done on a sample of blood. These receptors all stem from a man younger than 30 in good health.

V and J are TRBV5-1 and TRBJ2-5; 9 nucleotides align to TRBD1. Trimming removed 3 bases from V and 2 bases from J; junction bases left unmatched: 2. The CDR3 spans 14 residues. The germline gives CDR1 SGHRS, CDR2 YFSETQ. The CDR3 coding sequence is TGCGCCAGCAGCTCCGGGACAGGGCAAGAGACCCAGTACTTC. It yields the protein CASSSGTGQETQYF.

The V and J genes are TRBV29-1 and TRBJ1-2; 7 bases are shared with TRBD1. Germline V gene data show CDR1 as SQVTM and CDR2 as ANQGSEA. V lost 4 bases, J lost 3 bases, and 5 bases stayed unmatched. The CDR3 spans 13 residues. The CDR3 coding sequence is TGCAGCGTTGTTCGAGGGACAGACTATGGCTACACCTTC. Translated, it gives CSVVRGTDYGYTF.

The V call is TRBV3-1 (or the pseudogene TRBV3-2), the J call TRBJ2-2; no firm D call. The V and J ends lost 1 base and 5 bases respectively, with 11 bases between them. The germline V gene has CDR1 LGHDT and CDR2 YNNKEL (reference sequence). The CDR3 has 15 residues. CDR3 nucleotide sequence: TGTGCCAGCAGCCAAGTTTACAGAGAAACCGGGGAGCTGTTTTTT. This encodes CASSQVYRETGELFF.

The chain recombines TRBV7-6 with TRBJ1-2; 7 bases are a match to TRBD1. Trimming took 5 bases from V and 4 from J; bases not matched to a gene: 10. Germline V CDR1 and CDR2: SGHVS, FNYEAQ. The CDR3 spans 15 residues. The CDR3 spells CASSPGGAGGYGYTF. The CDR3 nucleotides are TGTGCCAGCAGCCCCGGGGGGGCAGGGGGCTATGGCTACACCTTC. The full variable domain, rest sourced from reference TRBV7-6 and TRBJ1-2, is GAGVSQSPRYKVTKRGQDVALRCDPISGHVSLYWYRQALGQGPEFLTYFNYEAQQDKSGLPNDRFSAERPEGSISTLTIQRTEQRDSAMYRCASSPGGAGGYGYTFGSGTRLTVV.

This chain joins TRBV28 and TRBJ2-2, with D hard to call. Trimming left V 4 bases short and J 7 bases short, with 16 bases between. CDR1 MDHEN and CDR2 SYDVKM come from the germline V gene. The CDR3 spans 15 residues. CDR3 DNA: TGTGCCAGCAGTTCCTCCTCCGCGCCTAACGGGGAGCTGTTTTTT. Protein sequence: CASSSSSAPNGELFF.

The chain recombines TRBV5-6 with TRBJ2-3; 8 bases match TRBD2. V was clipped by 0 bases and J by 2 bases; unmatched bases: 5. The CDR3 runs to 16 residues. CDR1 and CDR2 (germline): SGHDT, YYEEEE. The DNA of the CDR3 is TGTGCCAGCAGCTTGGGTCTACTAGCGGTCACAGATACGCAGTATTTT. It translates to CASSLGLLAVTDTQYF. Full variable domain (rest looked up from reference TRBV5-6 and TRBJ2-3): DAGVTQSPTHLIKTRGQQVTLRCSPKSGHDTVSWYQQALGQGPQFIFQYYEEEERQRGNFPDRFSGHQFPNYSSELNVNALLLGDSALYLCASSLGLLAVTDTQYFGPGTRLTVL.

The V gene is TRBV19, the J gene TRBJ1-5; D might be TRBD1 (5 bases). The CDR3 loop spans 14 amino acids. V lost 7 bases to trimming and J lost 1 base, with 11 bases between them. CDR1 is LNHDA, CDR2 SQIVND, per germline (reference sequence). CDR3 amino acids: CASTGWYSNQPQHF. The DNA for the CDR3 is TGTGCCAGTACAGGGTGGTACAGCAATCAGCCCCAGCATTTT.

The rearrangement links TRBV5-7 to TRBJ1-2; 9 nucleotides line up with TRBD1. TRBV5-7 is labeled an ORF, and its function is uncertain. J was trimmed by 2 bases and V by 4 bases; bases with no gene match: 18. This CDR3 is built from 19 residues. CDR3 in amino acids: CASSGDRGFLKVRNYGYTF. In DNA, the CDR3 is TGTGCCAGCAGCGGCGACAGGGGGTTTCTTAAGGTGAGAAACTATGGCTACACCTTC.

This chain links TRBV7-9 with TRBJ2-7, with 9 bases fitting TRBD1. J lost 2 bases, V lost 5 bases, and 10 bases had no gene match. Germline CDR1 reads SEHNR; CDR2 reads FQNEAQ (reference sequence). This CDR3 is built from 16 residues. CDR3 nucleotide sequence: TGTGCCAGCAGCCAAGACGGAGGGACAGGGACCTACGAGCAGTACGTC. Amino acids: CASSQDGGTGTYEQYV.

The chain joins TRBV6-5 to TRBJ1-1, with 9 bases that match TRBD1. V dropped 5 bases and J dropped 3; count of bases not matched to a gene: 4. This CDR3 spans 14 amino acids. Germline V gene lookup returns CDR1 MNHEY and CDR2 SVGAGI. The CDR3 DNA follows: TGTGCCAGCAGTAGGACAGGGGTGGACACTGAAGCTTTCTTT. Amino acid sequence: CASSRTGVDTEAFF.

The chain recombines TRBV7-8 with TRBJ2-7; maybe TRBD1 (6 bases). Looked up from germline, CDR1 is SGHVS and CDR2 is FQNEAQ. The CDR3 totals 16 residues. V gave up 5 bases and J gave up 4 bases, with 21 bases separating them. DNA for the CDR3: TGTGCCAGCAGCATAAGACCAGGGACATCTAGTTACGAGCAGTACTTC. Its protein is CASSIRPGTSSYEQYF.

The chain is built from TRBV19 and TRBJ1-3; the D gene is possibly TRBD1 (5 bases). The CDR3 runs to 16 residues. Germline loops: CDR1 LNHDA, CDR2 SQIVND (reference sequence). V dropped 3 bases and J dropped 0 bases, with 12 bases sitting between them. The CDR3, as DNA: TGTGCCAGTAGTATGGGACTTCCGTTCTCTGGAAACACCATATATTTT. The encoded protein is CASSMGLPFSGNTIYF.

The V and J genes are TRBV2 and TRBJ1-1, with a possible D match to TRBD1 (5 bases). The ends were cut back, 4 bases at V and 8 bases at J, with 17 bases in the middle. The CDR3 contains 14 residues. Germline values: CDR1 SNHLY, CDR2 FYNNEI. CDR3 residues: CASSASRVLGEAFF. In DNA form, the CDR3 reads TGTGCCAGCAGTGCTTCCAGGGTTTTGGGAGAAGCTTTCTTT.

The rearrangement uses TRBV27 and TRBJ1-6; D might be TRBD1 (5 bases). V gave up 2 bases and J gave up 8 bases, with 13 bases separating them. Germline loops: CDR1 MNHEY, CDR2 SMNVEV (reference sequence). CDR3 length equals 15 residues. In nucleotides, the CDR3 is TGTGCCAGCAGTTTAGAGGGGACGAGTCATTCACCCCTCCACTTT. Its protein product is CASSLEGTSHSPLHF.